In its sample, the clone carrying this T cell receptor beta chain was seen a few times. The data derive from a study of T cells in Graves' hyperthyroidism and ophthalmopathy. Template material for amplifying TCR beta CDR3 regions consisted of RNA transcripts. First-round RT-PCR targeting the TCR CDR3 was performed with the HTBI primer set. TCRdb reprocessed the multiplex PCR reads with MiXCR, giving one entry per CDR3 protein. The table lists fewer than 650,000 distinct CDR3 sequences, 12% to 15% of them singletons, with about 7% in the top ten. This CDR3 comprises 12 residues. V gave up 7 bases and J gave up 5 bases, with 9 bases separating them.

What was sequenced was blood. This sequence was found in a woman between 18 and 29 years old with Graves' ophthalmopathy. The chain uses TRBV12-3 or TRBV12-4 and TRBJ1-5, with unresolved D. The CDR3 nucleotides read TGTGCCAGCACTTGGGGAGATCAGCCCCAGCATTTT. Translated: CASTWGDQPQHF.